Listed below are T cell receptor beta chains from one sample, sequenced in a study of molecular identifiers for immune sequencing clone quantification. TCRdb ran MiXCR on the PCR reads and lists one entry per CDR3 protein. This table holds some 100,000 distinct CDR3 sequences, over 30% found once. What was sequenced was naive CD8+ T cells from blood, with Jurkat cell RNA spiked in. Every receptor here comes from a human donor in good health. Some libraries in this study had Jurkat cell RNA spiked in. The CDR3 runs from the conserved cysteine through the conserved F or W. A D gene is named only where the DNA matches it firmly. The size of a clone is reported for some rows only, either as once, few or many, or as a class for expanded clones.

J	V	length	D	size	CDR3
TRBJ2-1	TRBV7-2	16	TRBD2	many	CASSARTSGDPLRQFF
TRBJ1-4	TRBV27	13	-	once	CASSLSFNEYLFF
TRBJ1-6	TRBV20-1	9	-	-	CSAGSPLHF
TRBJ2-3	TRBV9	11	-	-	CASSEGTTQYF
TRBJ1-5	TRBV7-8	12	-	-	CASSLAAEPQHF
TRBJ1-1	TRBV20-1	19	-	few	CSARDSLGGIIPVNTEAFF
TRBJ2-7	TRBV7-2	14	TRBD2	many	CASSLALAAYEQYF
TRBJ2-7	TRBV19	12	TRBD2	-	CATHSGNYGQYF
TRBJ2-5	TRBV7-9	14	-	many	CASSLVLGQETQYF
TRBJ2-7	TRBV19	12	-	few	CASSSGQTEQYF
TRBJ1-1	TRBV29-1	11	-	many	CSVPTGTEAFF
TRBJ2-5	TRBV20-1	15	TRBD2	few	CSASVAGGFLETQYF
TRBJ2-4	TRBV15	18	-	-	CATSIGSRGGGAKNIQYF
TRBJ2-2	TRBV28	17	-	many	CASSLWIRDANTGELFF
TRBJ1-1	TRBV29-1	8	-	many	CSVEEAFF
TRBJ2-3	TRBV12-3/TRBV12-4	15	-	-	CASSFGPLGTDTQYF
TRBJ2-3	TRBV24-1	18	-	few	CATSDLPLFGGGQYTQYF
TRBJ2-1	TRBV24-1	13	-	-	CATSDFVYNELFF
TRBJ2-7	TRBV7-8	16	-	-	CASSLAGGWVGDEQYF
TRBJ2-3	TRBV4-3	16	TRBD2	-	CASSPRTSGSTDTQYF
TRBJ2-7	TRBV9	15	-	once	CASSPQQALRSEQYF
TRBJ1-6	TRBV9	15	-	-	CASSPEGHYNSPLHF
TRBJ1-2	TRBV6-2/TRBV6-3	11	-	few	CASMAGNGYTF
TRBJ1-5	TRBV12-3/TRBV12-4	15	-	-	CASSFLWPGNQPQHF
TRBJ2-1	TRBV6-2/TRBV6-3	16	TRBD2	once	CASNLIGTSVNNEQFF
TRBJ2-7	TRBV27	14	-	few	CASSLFGDSYEQYF
TRBJ2-5	TRBV20-1	15	-	many	CSGPDLGSGQETQYF
TRBJ2-3	TRBV4-3	16	-	many	CASSHHTGPVSDTQYF
TRBJ2-7	TRBV29-1	10	-	-	CSVEMDEQYF
TRBJ2-6	TRBV12-3/TRBV12-4	11	-	-	CASYGANVLTF
TRBJ1-5	TRBV6-2/TRBV6-3	13	-	once	CASSYEGNQPQHF
TRBJ1-5	TRBV28	14	TRBD1	many	CATTYRGSNQPQHF
TRBJ2-3	TRBV13	14	TRBD1	-	CASSLRQGPDTLYF
TRBJ1-1	TRBV7-2	15	TRBD1	many	CASSLAGTGGTEAFF
TRBJ2-7	TRBV12-3/TRBV12-4	12	-	-	CASAAGSYEQYF
TRBJ1-1	TRBV20-1	14	TRBD1	few	CSAYRGHENTEAFF
TRBJ2-5	TRBV7-8	14	-	many	CASSSWTAQETQYF
TRBJ1-1	TRBV14	11	-	-	CVSSGGTRAFF